This entry is about one T cell receptor (beta chain). Its antigen is currently unknown. A single base separates this from a much larger clone, so it may be a read error. Germline loops: CDR1 WNHNN, CDR2 SYGVQD (reference sequence). The CDR3 extends over 14 amino acids. This specimen comes from a study of breast tumors, draining lymph nodes, adjacent tissues. The study's findings and limits: Compared with lymph nodes, tumors were less diverse; compared with nontumor tissue, more. Compared with basal-like, luminal-like tumors shared significantly more repertoire with nontumor tissue. The data were judged consistent with most tumor T cells coming from lymph node and expanding in tumor. That most tumor T cells come from lymph nodes remained unproven.

MiXCR, run by TCRdb on the multiplex PCR reads, gives a single entry per CDR3 protein. The table records about 35,000 distinct CDR3 sequences, about 36% of them present only once. The TCR comes from a female donor with breast cancer. Some clones in this sample may be carry-over from other donors' samples. The specimen was breast tumor tissue. The V call is TRBV10-1, the J call TRBJ2-3; 7 nucleotides match TRBD1. This CDR3 is CAGSRDSRTDTQYF. CDR3 in DNA: TGCGCCGGCAGCCGGGACAGCCGCACAGATACGCAGTATTTT.